This T cell receptor (beta chain) was documented in a study of cytomegalovirus exposure and HLA in healthy donors. CDR1 is LGHNA and CDR2 is YNFKEQ in the germline V gene. V lost 8 bases, J lost 1 base, and 7 bases stayed unmatched. The CDR3 is 14 amino acids. The PCR had 60 Vbeta and 13 Jbeta primers. The protocol was immunoSEQ multiplex PCR, while the TCRdb copy is restricted to in-frame clones and leaves out a portion. The sample contains about 150,000 clones, around four fifths of which appear only once. The sequenced material came from PBMCs. The V gene is TRBV4-2, the J gene TRBJ1-1, with 7 bases that match TRBD1. The receptor was derived from a woman in her forties or fifties in good health and CMV-seropositive. CDR3 DNA sequence: TGTGCCAGCGGTAAGGACAGGCGGAACACTGAAGCTTTCTTT. Translated, it gives CASGKDRRNTEAFF.